The present entry profiles one T cell receptor (beta chain) with its context. Primers for the PCR totalled 60 Vbeta and 13 Jbeta. This table comes from immunoSEQ multiplex PCR, and its TCRdb copy is limited to in-frame clones, with some not included. The sample lists around 150,000 clones; 68% were seen once. The germline V gene encodes CDR1 MNHNS and CDR2 SASEGT. With 5 bases clipped from V and 7 bases from J, the junction kept 8 bases outside the gene matches. This CDR3 contains 15 residues. This entry comes from a study of cytomegalovirus exposure and HLA in healthy donors. Sequenced input: PBMCs. The TCR comes from a man in his forties or fifties in good health and CMV-seronegative. The rearrangement uses TRBV6-1 and TRBJ2-2; 9 bases map to TRBD1. CDR3 DNA sequence: TGTGCCAGCAGTATCGGGACAGGGTGGGACGGGGAGCTGTTTTTT. This encodes CASSIGTGWDGELFF.